Listed below are T cell receptor beta chains from one sample, sequenced in a study of blood T cell repertoires in COVID-19. Assay used: immunoSEQ multiplex PCR; TCRdb lists only in-frame clones, some missing. The top ten clones hold about 1.9% of a sample with about 400,000 clones, 70% to 90% of them seen once. Sequencing input: PBMCs or T cells enriched from blood (not recorded which). The receptors here all came from a middle-aged man in a cohort exposed to, infected with or recovered from COVID-19 (not recorded which). CDR3s leave out the opening cysteine and the closing phenylalanine or tryptophan. Size values are once, few and many counts, or a class for expanded clones, and some rows have none.

J gene: TRBJ2-5
clone size: -
V gene: TRBV4-1
CDR3 protein: ASSRGGGGQGETQY

J gene: TRBJ2-1
clone size: once
V gene: TRBV6-6
CDR3 protein: ASSPSLAGVSYNEQF

J gene: TRBJ1-1
clone size: -
V gene: TRBV19
CDR3 protein: ASSDRGTEAF

J gene: TRBJ1-6
clone size: -
V gene: TRBV28
CDR3 protein: ASRVQGAESPLH

J gene: TRBJ2-5
clone size: once
V gene: TRBV19
CDR3 protein: ASSIGRQGSETQY

J gene: TRBJ2-1
clone size: -
V gene: TRBV9
CDR3 protein: ASSVSFDSKQF

J gene: TRBJ1-1
clone size: -
V gene: TRBV14
CDR3 protein: ASSQGYGTEAF

J gene: TRBJ2-4
clone size: -
V gene: TRBV30
CDR3 protein: AWSKARAKNIQY

J gene: TRBJ2-1
clone size: -
V gene: TRBV6-1
CDR3 protein: ASSETRANAGGEQF

J gene: TRBJ2-3
clone size: -
V gene: TRBV4-1
CDR3 protein: ASSHYGTSKGADTQY

J gene: TRBJ1-4
clone size: few
V gene: TRBV9
CDR3 protein: ASSPQSNEKLF

J gene: TRBJ2-2
clone size: -
V gene: TRBV18
CDR3 protein: ASSPGQTTTGELF

J gene: TRBJ1-1
clone size: -
V gene: TRBV10-2
CDR3 protein: ASTGVDTEAF

J gene: TRBJ1-1
clone size: -
V gene: TRBV21-1
CDR3 protein: ASSKETDNQPEAF

J gene: TRBJ1-1
clone size: -
V gene: TRBV29-1
CDR3 protein: SVVGATDTEAF

J gene: TRBJ2-7
clone size: -
V gene: TRBV6-6
CDR3 protein: ASSSPGTNYEQY

J gene: TRBJ2-3
clone size: once
V gene: TRBV7-9
CDR3 protein: ASSEDGTDTQY

J gene: TRBJ2-7
clone size: -
V gene: TRBV5-1
CDR3 protein: ASSLDTGRYEQY

J gene: TRBJ2-1
clone size: -
V gene: TRBV6-4
CDR3 protein: ASSDASGGNEQF

J gene: TRBJ1-5
clone size: -
V gene: TRBV7-9
CDR3 protein: ASSPIIQQGAGQPQH

J gene: TRBJ2-2
clone size: -
V gene: TRBV4-1
CDR3 protein: ASSNLAGAGTGELF

J gene: TRBJ2-7
clone size: -
V gene: TRBV2
CDR3 protein: ASSVIGAEQY

J gene: TRBJ1-2
clone size: -
V gene: TRBV27
CDR3 protein: ASSLVGGPGYT

J gene: TRBJ2-7
clone size: -
V gene: TRBV7-6
CDR3 protein: ASSPSTGWGYEQY

J gene: TRBJ1-4
clone size: -
V gene: TRBV2
CDR3 protein: ASSYDRGRGEKLF

J gene: TRBJ2-5
clone size: -
V gene: TRBV4-1
CDR3 protein: ASSKAGGYQETQY

J gene: TRBJ2-3
clone size: -
V gene: TRBV6-5
CDR3 protein: ASKKGLSTDTQY

J gene: TRBJ1-5
clone size: few
V gene: TRBV3-1/TRBV3-2
CDR3 protein: ASSQGFTPDQPQH